This TCR beta chain is from a study of blood T cell repertoires in COVID-19. In the study overall: The United States, Italy and Spain provided the acute and convalescent COVID-19 samples.

In the authors' methods: Nucleated cell counts were estimated from reference gene primer amplification. Some clones are missing from TCRdb's copy, which holds only in-frame ones; the method was immunoSEQ multiplex PCR. V and J calls and clone size are those listed in that table; D and trimming were worked out from the DNA. The sample includes about 300,000 clones, around 88% of them seen just once. From germline, CDR1 is SNHLY and CDR2 FYNNEI. The CDR3 covers 16 residues. V trimming: 4 bases; J trimming: 3 bases; junction bases outside the gene matches: 7. This clone was recorded a few times. The receptor was isolated from a woman between 50 and 59 years old with acute or convalescent COVID-19. V and J are TRBV2 and TRBJ1-3, with 9 bases lining up with TRBD1. The sample taken for sequencing was peripheral blood. The CDR3 protein is CASSGFGTGNGNTIYF. CDR3 bases: TGTGCCAGCAGTGGGTTTGGGACAGGGAATGGAAACACCATATATTTT. Filled out from reference TRBV2 and TRBJ1-3, the complete variable domain reads EPEVTQTPSHQVTQMGQEVILRCVPISNHLYFYWYRQILGQKVEFLVSFYNNEISEKSEIFDDQFSVERPDGSNFTLKIRSTKLEDSAMYFCASSGFGTGNGNTIYFGEGSWLTVV.